The rows below give T cell receptor beta chains drawn from one sample of a study of response to subunit inactivated influenza vaccine. TCRdb re-called the RT-PCR reads through MiXCR, storing one row per CDR3 protein. The data show 700,000 to 900,000 distinct CDR3 sequences, 21% seen once. The source material was PBMCs from blood, sampled 5 to 6 days after vaccination. The source is a man aged 45-65 years who received an inactivated influenza vaccine. Each CDR3 is given with its conserved first and last residue. The D gene is left open where the match is weak. Only some rows state a clone size, as once, few, many or a class for expanded clones.

CASSQAQGATEAFF TGTGCCAGCAGCCAAGCCCAGGGTGCCACTGAAGCTTTCTTT 14 TRBV3-1 - - TRBJ1-1
CSAPGTTERNEQFF TGCAGTGCTCCCGGGACAACTGAGAGGAATGAGCAGTTCTTC 14 TRBV20-1 - - TRBJ2-1
CASSLPEGRAFF TGTGCCAGCAGTCTCCCTGAAGGGCGCGCTTTCTTT 12 TRBV6-2/TRBV6-3 - - TRBJ1-1
CSARDLTSGSDIQYF TGCAGTGCTAGAGATTTGACTAGCGGGAGTGACATTCAGTACTTC 15 TRBV20-1 TRBD2 many TRBJ2-4
CASSFLGIHTDTQYF TGTGCCAGCAGTTTCCTTGGGATTCACACAGATACGCAGTATTTT 15 TRBV6-5 - few TRBJ2-3
CASSLLPGTEAFF TGTGCCAGCAGCTTGTTGCCTGGCACTGAAGCTTTCTTT 13 TRBV7-9 - few TRBJ1-1
CASTLTRDGSNQPQHF TGTGCCAGCACTCTGACCCGGGACGGTAGCAATCAGCCCCAGCATTTT 16 TRBV2 - few TRBJ1-5
CASSISGGLSYEQYF TGTGCCAGCAGCATTAGCGGGGGGCTCTCCTACGAGCAGTACTTC 15 TRBV27 TRBD2 - TRBJ2-7
CASSQLTGQETQYF TGTGCCAGCAGCCAACTGACAGGCCAAGAGACCCAGTACTTC 14 TRBV7-2 - few TRBJ2-5
CASSNGGMDTGELFF TGTGCCAGCAGTAATGGGGGAATGGACACCGGGGAGCTGTTTTTT 15 TRBV28 - - TRBJ2-2
CASETGQAVGEQYF TGTGCCAGTGAAACGGGACAGGCCGTAGGGGAGCAGTACTTC 14 TRBV12-3/TRBV12-4 TRBD1 few TRBJ2-7
CASSYLGQGISGANVLTF TGTGCCAGCAGTTACCTTGGGCAGGGGATCTCTGGGGCCAACGTCCTGACTTTC 18 TRBV27 - once TRBJ2-6
CASSIAGVADTQYF TGTGCCAGCAGCATAGCGGGAGTGGCAGATACGCAGTATTTT 14 TRBV7-3 TRBD2 many TRBJ2-3
CASSIMTSGGVQTQYF TGTGCCAGCAGCATAATGACTAGCGGGGGTGTACAGACCCAGTACTTC 16 TRBV7-2 TRBD2 few TRBJ2-5
CASSPRGPGLGETQYF TGTGCCAGCTCACCCCGAGGTCCGGGACTGGGAGAGACCCAGTACTTC 16 TRBV18 - few TRBJ2-5
CASSWGLSGETQYF TGTGCCAGCAGCTGGGGACTCTCTGGGGAGACCCAGTACTTC 14 TRBV11-2 - few TRBJ2-5
CSATGGRLGEQYF TGCAGTGCTACCGGGGGCCGCCTAGGCGAGCAGTACTTC 13 TRBV20-1 - few TRBJ2-7
CSARGAGQAANYNSPLHF TGCAGTGCTAGGGGGGCCGGACAGGCCGCAAATTATAATTCACCCCTCCACTTT 18 TRBV20-1 TRBD1 - TRBJ1-6
CASSIFGQGGYGYTF TGTGCCAGCAGCATCTTCGGACAGGGTGGCTATGGCTACACCTTC 15 TRBV5-4 TRBD1 - TRBJ1-2
CSVVGASGRPDTQYF TGCAGCGTTGTAGGGGCTAGCGGGAGGCCAGATACGCAGTATTTT 15 TRBV29-1 TRBD2 many TRBJ2-3
CASSDDWAGRIQETQYF TGCGCCAGCAGTGATGATTGGGCAGGGCGTATCCAAGAGACCCAGTACTTC 17 TRBV10-1 - - TRBJ2-5
CATSEGNQPQHF TGTGCCACCAGTGAGGGCAATCAGCCCCAGCATTTT 12 TRBV24-1 - many TRBJ1-5
CASSLARERSPLHF TGTGCCAGCAGTTTAGCCAGGGAACGATCACCCCTCCACTTT 14 TRBV27 - - TRBJ1-6
CASSPDPNSYEQYF TGTGCCAGCAGCCCTGATCCCAACTCCTACGAGCAGTACTTC 14 TRBV7-9 - - TRBJ2-7
CSARDSGLYNEQFF TGCAGTGCTAGAGATAGTGGCCTCTACAATGAGCAGTTCTTC 14 TRBV20-1 - - TRBJ2-1
CASSLTESRNQPQHF TGTGCCAGCAGCTTAACGGAGTCTCGCAATCAGCCCCAGCATTTT 15 TRBV11-2 - - TRBJ1-5
CASSQVLGTGVAPSYEQYF TGCGCCAGCAGCCAAGTGCTTGGGACAGGGGTCGCCCCCTCCTACGAGCAGTACTTC 19 TRBV4-1 TRBD1 - TRBJ2-7
CASSSQGQPGETQYF TGTGCCAGCAGCTCCCAGGGACAGCCCGGCGAGACCCAGTACTTC 15 TRBV7-2 TRBD1 - TRBJ2-5
CASSLAPAGGSYEQYF TGTGCCAGCAGCTTAGCCCCAGCGGGAGGTTCCTACGAGCAGTACTTC 16 TRBV7-6 TRBD2 - TRBJ2-7
CASSLKAGYNEQFF TGTGCCAGCAGCCTTAAGGCGGGTTACAATGAGCAGTTCTTC 14 TRBV14 - once TRBJ2-1
CSVPWGNEQFF TGCAGCGTCCCGTGGGGCAATGAGCAGTTCTTC 11 TRBV29-1 - many TRBJ2-1
CASSAGTGGFGEQYF TGCGCCAGCAGCGCAGGGACAGGGGGGTTCGGCGAGCAGTACTTC 15 TRBV5-1 TRBD1 few TRBJ2-7
CAWSVLPPEQFF TGTGCCTGGAGTGTACTCCCTCCTGAGCAGTTCTTC 12 TRBV30 - once TRBJ2-1
CASSLAEGRTDTQYF TGTGCCAGCAGCTTAGCTGAGGGGCGCACAGATACGCAGTATTTT 15 TRBV7-2 - many TRBJ2-3
CASSQGLARYEQYF TGCGCCAGCAGCCAAGGTCTCGCAAGGTACGAGCAGTACTTC 14 TRBV4-3 - - TRBJ2-7